The T cell receptor (beta chain) described here comes from a study of memory CD4+ T cells and cytomegalovirus serostatus. Single viable CD3+CD4+CD8-CD45RO+ cells were sorted as the memory CD4+ T cells. This CDR3 comprises 12 residues. CDR1 is MNHEY and CDR2 is SMNVEV in the germline V gene (reference sequence). The V gene lost 9 bases and the J gene lost 6 bases, with 11 bases spanning the gap. Measured with immunoSEQ multiplex PCR; TCRdb has only the in-frame clones, and not every one. Here the sample spans over 65,000 clones, around 78% being singletons. The sample was memory CD4+ T cells from blood. The clonotype was recovered from an adult in good health and CMV-seropositive. This chain links TRBV27 with TRBJ2-2, with D possibly TRBD1 on 5 matching bases. CDR3 sequence: CASSTGPGELFF. CDR3 nucleotides: TGTGCCAGTTCAACAGGTCCCGGGGAGCTGTTTTTT.